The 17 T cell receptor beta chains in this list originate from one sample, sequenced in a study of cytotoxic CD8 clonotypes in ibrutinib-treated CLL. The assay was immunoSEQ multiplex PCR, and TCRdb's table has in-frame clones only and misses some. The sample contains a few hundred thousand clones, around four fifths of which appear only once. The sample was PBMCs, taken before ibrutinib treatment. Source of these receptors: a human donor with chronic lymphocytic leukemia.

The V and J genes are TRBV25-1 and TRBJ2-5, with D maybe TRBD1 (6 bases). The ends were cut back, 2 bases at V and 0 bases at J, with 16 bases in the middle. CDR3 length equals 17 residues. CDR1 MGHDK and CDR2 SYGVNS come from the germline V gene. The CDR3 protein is CASSEPPATGYQETQYF. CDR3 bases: TGTGCCAGCAGTGAACCCCCCGCAACAGGGTACCAAGAGACCCAGTACTTC.

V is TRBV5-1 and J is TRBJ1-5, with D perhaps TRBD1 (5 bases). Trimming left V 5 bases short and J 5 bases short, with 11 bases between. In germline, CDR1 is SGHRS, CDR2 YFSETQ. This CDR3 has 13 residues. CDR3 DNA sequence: TGCGCCAGCAGTCCGGACATCGATCAGCCCCAGCATTTT. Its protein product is CASSPDIDQPQHF.

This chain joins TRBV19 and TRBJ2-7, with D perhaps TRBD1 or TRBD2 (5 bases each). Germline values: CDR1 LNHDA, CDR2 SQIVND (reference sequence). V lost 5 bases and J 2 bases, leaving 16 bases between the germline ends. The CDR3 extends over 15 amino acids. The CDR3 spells CASSPEGTAPYEQYF. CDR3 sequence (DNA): TGTGCCAGTAGTCCGGAAGGGACGGCACCCTACGAGCAGTACTTC.

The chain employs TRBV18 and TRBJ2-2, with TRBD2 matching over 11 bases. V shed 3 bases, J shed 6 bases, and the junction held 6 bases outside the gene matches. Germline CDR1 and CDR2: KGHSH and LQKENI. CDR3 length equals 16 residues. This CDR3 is CASSPNSGRASGELFF. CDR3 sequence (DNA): TGTGCCAGCTCACCCAATAGCGGGAGGGCCTCCGGGGAGCTGTTTTTT.

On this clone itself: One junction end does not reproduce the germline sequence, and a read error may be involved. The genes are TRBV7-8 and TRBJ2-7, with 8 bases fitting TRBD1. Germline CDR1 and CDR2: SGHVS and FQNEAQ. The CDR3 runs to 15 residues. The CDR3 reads CASSLGSGTGNVGDF. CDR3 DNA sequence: TGTGCCAGCAGCTTAGGGTCCGGGACAGGCAACGTAGGGGACTTC. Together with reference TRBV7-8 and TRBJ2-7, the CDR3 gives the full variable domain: GAGVSQSPRYKVAKRGQDVALRCDPISGHVSLFWYQQALGQGPEFLTYFQNEAQLDKSGLPSDRFFAERPEGSVSTLKIQRTQQEDSAVYLCASSLGSGTGNVGDFGPGTRLTVT.

The CDR3, as DNA: TGTGCCAGCAGTTTATCTTCACGGAGCACAGATACGCAGTATTTT. Protein sequence: CASSLSSRSTDTQYF. The rearrangement joins TRBV28 to TRBJ2-3; D is undetermined. Between the trimmed V and J ends, which lost 1 base and 0 bases, there was a span of 8 bases. Germline V CDR1 and CDR2: MDHEN, SYDVKM. This CDR3 contains 15 residues.

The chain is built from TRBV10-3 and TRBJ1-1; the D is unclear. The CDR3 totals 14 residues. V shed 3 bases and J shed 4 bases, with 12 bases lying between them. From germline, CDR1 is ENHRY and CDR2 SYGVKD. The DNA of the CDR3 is TGTGCCATCAGTGACGGGGAGGGCGGCACTGAAGCTTTCTTT. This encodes CAISDGEGGTEAFF.

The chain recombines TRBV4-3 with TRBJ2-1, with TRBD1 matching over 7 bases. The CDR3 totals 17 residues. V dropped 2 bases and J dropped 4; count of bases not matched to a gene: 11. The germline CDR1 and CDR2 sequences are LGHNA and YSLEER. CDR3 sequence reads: CASSQNVRGRLYNEQFF. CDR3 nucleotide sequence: TGCGCCAGCAGCCAAAATGTAAGGGGGCGCTTGTACAATGAGCAGTTCTTC.

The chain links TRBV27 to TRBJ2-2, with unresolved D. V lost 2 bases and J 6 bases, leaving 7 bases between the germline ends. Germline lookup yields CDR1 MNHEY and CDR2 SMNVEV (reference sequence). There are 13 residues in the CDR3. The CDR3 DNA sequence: TGTGCCAGCAGTTTAACGGAGCCCGGGGAGCTGTTTTTT. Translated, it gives CASSLTEPGELFF.

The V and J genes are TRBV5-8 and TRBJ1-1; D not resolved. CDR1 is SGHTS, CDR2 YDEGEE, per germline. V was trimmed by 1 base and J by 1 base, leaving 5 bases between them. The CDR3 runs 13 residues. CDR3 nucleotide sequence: TGTGCCAGCAGCTTGTCCAAGAACACTGAAGCTTTCTTT. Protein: CASSLSKNTEAFF. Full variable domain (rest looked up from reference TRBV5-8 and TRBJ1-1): EAGVTQSPTHLIKTRGQQATLRCSPISGHTSVYWYQQALGLGLQFLLWYDEGEERNRGNFPPRFSGRQFPNYSSELNVNALELEDSALYLCASSLSKNTEAFFGQGTRLTVV.

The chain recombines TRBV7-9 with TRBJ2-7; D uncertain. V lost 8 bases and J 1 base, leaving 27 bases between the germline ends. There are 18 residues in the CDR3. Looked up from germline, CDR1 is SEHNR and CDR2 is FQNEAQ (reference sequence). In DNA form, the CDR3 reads TGTGCCAGCGCTCCCTACTCTCATATACGTGTAGGTTCCTACGAGCAGTACTTC. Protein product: CASAPYSHIRVGSYEQYF.

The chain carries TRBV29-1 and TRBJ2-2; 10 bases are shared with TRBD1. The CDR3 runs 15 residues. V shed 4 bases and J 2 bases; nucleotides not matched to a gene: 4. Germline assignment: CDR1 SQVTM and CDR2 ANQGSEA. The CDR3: CSVAGTGENTGELFF. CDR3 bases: TGCAGCGTTGCCGGGACAGGGGAAAACACCGGGGAGCTGTTTTTT.

As DNA, the CDR3 is TGTGCCAGCAGCTTTACCCAAGACAGTTTCCACGAGCAGTACTTC. Encoded protein: CASSFTQDSFHEQYF. This sequence joins TRBV7-2 and TRBJ2-7; D may be TRBD1 (5 bases). Per germline, CDR1 SGHTA and CDR2 FQGNSA. Trimming took 3 bases from V and 5 from J, leaving 17 bases between them. The CDR3 loop spans 15 amino acids.

In DNA form, the CDR3 reads TGTGCCAGCAGCCCAACCGGGACAGGGTTTAACTACGAGCAGTACTTC. Residues: CASSPTGTGFNYEQYF. The J gene is TRBJ2-7, the V gene TRBV11-2, with TRBD1 identical over 9 bases. The trim removed 5 bases at V and 3 bases at J, leaving 11 bases unmatched. Germline V lookup: CDR1 SGHAT, CDR2 FQNNGV. The CDR3 has 16 amino acids.

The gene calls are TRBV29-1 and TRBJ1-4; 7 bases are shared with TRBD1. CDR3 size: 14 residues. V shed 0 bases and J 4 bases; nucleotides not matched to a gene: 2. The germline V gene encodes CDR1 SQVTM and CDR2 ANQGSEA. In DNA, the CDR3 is TGCAGCGTTGAAGAGACAGGGCTTAATGAAAAACTGTTTTTT. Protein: CSVEETGLNEKLFF.

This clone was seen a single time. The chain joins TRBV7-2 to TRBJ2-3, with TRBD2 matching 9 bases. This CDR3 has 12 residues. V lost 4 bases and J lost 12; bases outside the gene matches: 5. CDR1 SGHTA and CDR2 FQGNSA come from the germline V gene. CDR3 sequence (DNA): TGTGCCAGCAGCTCCTCTAGCGGGAAACAGTATTTT. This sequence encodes CASSSSSGKQYF. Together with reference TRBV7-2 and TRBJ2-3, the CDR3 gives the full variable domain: GAGVSQSPSNKVTEKGKDVELRCDPISGHTALYWYRQSLGQGLEFLIYFQGNSAPDKSGLPSDRFSAERTGGSVSTLTIQRTQQEDSAVYLCASSSSSGKQYFGPGTRLTVL.

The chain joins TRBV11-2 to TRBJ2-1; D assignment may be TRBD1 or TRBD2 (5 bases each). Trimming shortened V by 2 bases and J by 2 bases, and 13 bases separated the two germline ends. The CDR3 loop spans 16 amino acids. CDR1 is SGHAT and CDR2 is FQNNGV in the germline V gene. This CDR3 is CASSLLGDPAYNEQFF. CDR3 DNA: TGTGCCAGCAGCTTATTGGGGGATCCGGCCTACAATGAGCAGTTCTTC.